The 10 T cell receptor beta chains given below trace back to one sample, sequenced in a study of blood T cell repertoires in COVID-19. Measured with immunoSEQ multiplex PCR; TCRdb has only the in-frame clones, and not every one. The table includes 25,000 or so clones, 80% to 90% detected once. The source material was peripheral blood. The receptor set was obtained from a human donor in a cohort sampled during active COVID-19.

The chain recombines TRBV6-5 with TRBJ2-5; D remains unclear. The CDR3 sequence is 14 residues long. In germline, CDR1 is MNHEY, CDR2 SVGAGI. V lost 4 bases to trimming and J lost 0 bases, with 9 bases between them. The CDR3 protein is CASSSATYQETQYF. The CDR3 DNA follows: TGTGCCAGCAGTTCTGCTACGTACCAAGAGACCCAGTACTTC.

This chain connects TRBV3-1 (or the pseudogene TRBV3-2) to TRBJ2-3; 11 bases are shared with TRBD2. V lost 3 bases and J lost 0; bases outside the gene matches: 8. The CDR3 length is 18 residues. Germline CDR1 reads LGHDT; CDR2 reads YNNKEL (reference sequence). CDR3 nucleotides: TGTGCCAGCAGCCAGGCGCTAGCGGGGGGCGTAAGCACAGATACGCAGTATTTT. The encoded protein is CASSQALAGGVSTDTQYF.

This chain links TRBV5-5 with TRBJ1-6; 8 nucleotides match TRBD1. Germline CDR1 reads SGHKS; CDR2 reads YYEKEE (reference sequence). The CDR3 loop spans 13 amino acids. After removal of 4 bases from V and 14 bases from J, the junction contained 8 bases not matched to a gene. In DNA form, the CDR3 reads TGTGCCAGCAGCCCCGACAGGGGTTATACCCTCCACTTT. Translating gives CASSPDRGYTLHF.

This rearrangement joins TRBV12-3 or TRBV12-4 to TRBJ2-7, with no clear D. CDR3 length equals 13 residues. V shed 4 bases and J shed 4 bases, with 11 bases lying between them. CDR3 region: CASSSPTSYEQYF. DNA for the CDR3: TGTGCCAGCAGTTCCCCCACCAGTTACGAGCAGTACTTC.

The chain combines TRBV7-8 with TRBJ2-1, with TRBD2 matching over 13 bases. In germline, CDR1 is SGHVS, CDR2 FQNEAQ. The CDR3 contains 16 residues. J lost 7 bases, V lost 5 bases, and 8 bases had no gene match. The CDR3 region is CASSISRLAGGNEQFF. The CDR3 region has the DNA TGTGCCAGCAGCATTTCGCGACTAGCGGGAGGTAATGAGCAGTTCTTC.

In DNA, the CDR3 is TGTGCCACCCGGCGGGCAGAGAACTATGGCTACACCTTC. Encoded protein: CATRRAENYGYTF. The chain employs TRBV19 and TRBJ1-2; no reliable D call. The V gene lost 10 bases and the J gene lost 2 bases, with 14 bases spanning the gap. This CDR3 has 13 amino acids. Germline V gene data show CDR1 as LNHDA and CDR2 as SQIVND (reference sequence).

The rearrangement links TRBV6-1 to TRBJ2-1; 10 nucleotides match TRBD2. The CDR3 runs 15 residues. Germline V CDR1 and CDR2: MNHNS, SASEGT. With 3 bases clipped from V and 4 bases from J, the junction kept 3 bases outside the gene matches. The CDR3 here is CASSEGLALYNEQFF. CDR3 nucleotides: TGTGCCAGCAGTGAGGGACTAGCGTTATACAATGAGCAGTTCTTC.

This clone was found a few times. This chain uses TRBV7-8 with TRBJ2-7, with unresolved D. The germline V and J ends were trimmed by 6 bases and 2 bases, with 14 bases remaining between them. The CDR3 length is 14 residues. Germline V gene lookup returns CDR1 SGHVS and CDR2 FQNEAQ. CDR3 region: CASSQSYSAYEQYF. In DNA form, the CDR3 reads TGTGCCAGCAGTCAAAGTTACAGTGCCTACGAGCAGTACTTC.

The chain links TRBV12-3 or TRBV12-4 to TRBJ2-7; possible D gene TRBD1, 5 bases. Trimming stripped 3 bases from V and 8 bases from J, with 14 bases between. This CDR3 contains 13 residues. CDR3 protein: CASSLEQAMKQYF. In nucleotides, the CDR3 is TGTGCCAGCAGTTTGGAACAGGCGATGAAGCAGTACTTC.

This clone appeared once. J is TRBJ2-2 and V is TRBV3-1 (or the pseudogene TRBV3-2); 14 bases align to TRBD2. This CDR3 region has 16 residues. The germline V gene encodes CDR1 LGHDT and CDR2 YNNKEL (reference sequence). V shed 3 bases and J 5 bases; nucleotides not matched to a gene: 2. CDR3 region: CASSQGLAGVTGELFF. The CDR3 nucleotides are TGTGCCAGCAGCCAGGGACTAGCGGGAGTTACCGGGGAGCTGTTTTTT.